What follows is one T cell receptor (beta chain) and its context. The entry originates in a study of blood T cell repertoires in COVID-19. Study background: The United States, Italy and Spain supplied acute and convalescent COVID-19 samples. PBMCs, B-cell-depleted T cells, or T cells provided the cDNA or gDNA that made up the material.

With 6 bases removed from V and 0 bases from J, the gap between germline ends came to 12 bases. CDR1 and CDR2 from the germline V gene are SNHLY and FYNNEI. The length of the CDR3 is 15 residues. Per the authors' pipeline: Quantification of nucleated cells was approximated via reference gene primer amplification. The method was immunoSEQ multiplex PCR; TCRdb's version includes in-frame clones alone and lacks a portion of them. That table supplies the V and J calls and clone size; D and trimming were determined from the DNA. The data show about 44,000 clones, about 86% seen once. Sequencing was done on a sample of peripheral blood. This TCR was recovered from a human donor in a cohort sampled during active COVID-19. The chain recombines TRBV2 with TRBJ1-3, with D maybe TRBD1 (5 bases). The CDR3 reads CASSPGGGSGNTIYF. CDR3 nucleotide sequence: TGTGCCAGCAGCCCTGGGGGGGGCTCTGGAAACACCATATATTTT.